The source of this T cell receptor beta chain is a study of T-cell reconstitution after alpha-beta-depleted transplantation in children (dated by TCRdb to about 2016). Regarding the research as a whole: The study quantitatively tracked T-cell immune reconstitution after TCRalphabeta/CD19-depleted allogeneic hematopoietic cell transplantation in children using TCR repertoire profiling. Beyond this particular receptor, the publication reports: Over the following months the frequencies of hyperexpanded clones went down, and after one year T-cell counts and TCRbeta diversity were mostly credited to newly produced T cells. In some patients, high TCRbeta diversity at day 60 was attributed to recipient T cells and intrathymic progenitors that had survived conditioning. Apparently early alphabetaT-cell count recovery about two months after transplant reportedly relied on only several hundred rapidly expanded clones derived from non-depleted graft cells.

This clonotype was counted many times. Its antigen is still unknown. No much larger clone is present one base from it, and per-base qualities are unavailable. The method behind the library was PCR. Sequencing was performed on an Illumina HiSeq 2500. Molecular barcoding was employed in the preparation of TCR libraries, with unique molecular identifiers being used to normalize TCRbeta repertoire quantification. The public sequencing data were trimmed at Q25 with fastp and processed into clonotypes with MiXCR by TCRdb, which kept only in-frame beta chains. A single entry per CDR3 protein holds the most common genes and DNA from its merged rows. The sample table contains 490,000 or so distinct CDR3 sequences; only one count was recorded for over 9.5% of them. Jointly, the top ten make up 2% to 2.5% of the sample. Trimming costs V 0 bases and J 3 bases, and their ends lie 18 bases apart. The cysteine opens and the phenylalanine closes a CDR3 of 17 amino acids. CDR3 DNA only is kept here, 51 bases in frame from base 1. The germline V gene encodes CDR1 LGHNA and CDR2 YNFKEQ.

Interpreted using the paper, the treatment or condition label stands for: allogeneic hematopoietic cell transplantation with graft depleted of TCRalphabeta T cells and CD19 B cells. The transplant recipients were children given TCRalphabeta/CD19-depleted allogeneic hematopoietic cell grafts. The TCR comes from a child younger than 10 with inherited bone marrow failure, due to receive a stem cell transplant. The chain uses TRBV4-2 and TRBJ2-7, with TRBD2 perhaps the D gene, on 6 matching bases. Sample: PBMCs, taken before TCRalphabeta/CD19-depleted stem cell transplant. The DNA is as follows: TGTGCCAGCAGCCAAGAGGTCTGGGGCGGGATCGGCTACGAGCAGTACTTC. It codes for CASSQEVWGGIGYEQYF.